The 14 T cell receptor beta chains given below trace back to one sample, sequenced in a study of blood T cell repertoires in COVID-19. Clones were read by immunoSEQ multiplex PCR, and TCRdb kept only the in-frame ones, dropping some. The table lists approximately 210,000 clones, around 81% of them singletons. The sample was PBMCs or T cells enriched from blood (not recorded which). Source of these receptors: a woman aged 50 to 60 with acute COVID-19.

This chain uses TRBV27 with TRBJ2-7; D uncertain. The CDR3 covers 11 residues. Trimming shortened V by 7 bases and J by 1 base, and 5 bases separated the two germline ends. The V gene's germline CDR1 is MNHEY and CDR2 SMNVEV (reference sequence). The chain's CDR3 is CASTLSYEQYF. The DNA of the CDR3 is TGTGCCAGCACCTTATCCTACGAGCAGTACTTC.

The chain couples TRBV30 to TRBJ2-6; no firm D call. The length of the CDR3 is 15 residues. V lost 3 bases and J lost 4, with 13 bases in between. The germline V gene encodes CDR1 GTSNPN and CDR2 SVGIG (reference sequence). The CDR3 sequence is CAWRGRGGGANVLTF. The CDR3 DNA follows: TGTGCCTGGAGGGGTCGAGGTGGAGGGGCCAACGTCCTGACTTTC.

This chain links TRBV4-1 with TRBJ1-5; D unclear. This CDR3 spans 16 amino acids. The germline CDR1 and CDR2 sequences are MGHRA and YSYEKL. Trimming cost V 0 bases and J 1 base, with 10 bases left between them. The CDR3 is CASSQEIQRSNQPQHF. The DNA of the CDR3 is TGCGCCAGCAGCCAAGAGATACAGAGAAGCAATCAGCCCCAGCATTTT.

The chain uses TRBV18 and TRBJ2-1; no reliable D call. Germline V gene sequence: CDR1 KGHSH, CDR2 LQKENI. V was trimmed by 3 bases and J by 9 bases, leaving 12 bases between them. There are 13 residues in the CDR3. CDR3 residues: CASSPLLLSEQFF. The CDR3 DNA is TGTGCCAGCTCACCCTTACTTTTAAGTGAGCAGTTCTTC.

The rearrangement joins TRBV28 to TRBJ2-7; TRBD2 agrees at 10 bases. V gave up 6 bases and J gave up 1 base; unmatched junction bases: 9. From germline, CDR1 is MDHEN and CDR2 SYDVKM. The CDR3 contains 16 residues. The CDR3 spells CASSQTSGAQSYEQYF. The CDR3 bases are TGTGCCAGCAGCCAAACTAGCGGGGCCCAGTCCTACGAGCAGTACTTC.

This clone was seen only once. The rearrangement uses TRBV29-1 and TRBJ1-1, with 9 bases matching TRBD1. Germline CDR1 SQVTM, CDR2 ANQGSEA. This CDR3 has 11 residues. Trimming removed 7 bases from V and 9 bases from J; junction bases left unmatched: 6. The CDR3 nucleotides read TGCAGCGCTGGGGACAGGGTTCAAGCTTTCTTT. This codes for CSAGDRVQAFF.

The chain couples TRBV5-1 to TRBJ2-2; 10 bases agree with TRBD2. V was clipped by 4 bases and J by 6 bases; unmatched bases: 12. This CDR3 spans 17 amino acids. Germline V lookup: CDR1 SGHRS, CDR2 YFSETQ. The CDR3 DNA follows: TGCGCCAGCAGCCTCAATAGCGGGAGGCCCTCTTCCGGGGAGCTGTTTTTT. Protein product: CASSLNSGRPSSGELFF.

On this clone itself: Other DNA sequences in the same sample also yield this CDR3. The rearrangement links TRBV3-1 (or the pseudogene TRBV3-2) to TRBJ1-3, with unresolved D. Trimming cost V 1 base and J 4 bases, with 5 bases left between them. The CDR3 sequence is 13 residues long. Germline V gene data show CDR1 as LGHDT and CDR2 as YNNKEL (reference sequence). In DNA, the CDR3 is TGTGCCAGCAGCCAAGTACAGGGAAACACCATATATTTT. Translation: CASSQVQGNTIYF.

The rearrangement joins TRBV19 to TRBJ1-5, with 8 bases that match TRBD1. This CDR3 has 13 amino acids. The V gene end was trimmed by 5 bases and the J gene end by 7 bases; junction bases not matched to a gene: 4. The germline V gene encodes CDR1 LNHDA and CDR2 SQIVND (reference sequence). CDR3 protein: CASSPQGAQPQHF. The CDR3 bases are TGTGCCAGTAGTCCTCAGGGGGCACAGCCCCAGCATTTT.

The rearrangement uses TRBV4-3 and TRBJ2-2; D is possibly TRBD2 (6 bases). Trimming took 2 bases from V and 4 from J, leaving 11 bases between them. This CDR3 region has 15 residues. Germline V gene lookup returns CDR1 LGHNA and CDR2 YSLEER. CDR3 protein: CASSQRDFPTGELFF. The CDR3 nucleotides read TGCGCCAGCAGCCAAAGGGACTTCCCCACCGGGGAGCTGTTTTTT.

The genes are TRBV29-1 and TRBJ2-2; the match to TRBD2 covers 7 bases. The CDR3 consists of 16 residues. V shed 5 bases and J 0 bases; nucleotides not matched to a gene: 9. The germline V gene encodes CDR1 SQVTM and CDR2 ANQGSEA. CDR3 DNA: TGCAGCGTTCAGACCCCCGGGACTACGAACACCGGGGAGCTGTTTTTT. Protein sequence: CSVQTPGTTNTGELFF.

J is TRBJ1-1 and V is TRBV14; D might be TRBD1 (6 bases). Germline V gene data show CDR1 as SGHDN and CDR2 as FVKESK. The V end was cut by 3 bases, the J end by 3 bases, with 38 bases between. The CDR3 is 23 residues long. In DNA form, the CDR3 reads TGTGCCAGCAGCCATCCGACAGGCGAACAAAAACTCTTTGAATTAGGTTCGCACACTGAAGCTTTCTTT. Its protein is CASSHPTGEQKLFELGSHTEAFF. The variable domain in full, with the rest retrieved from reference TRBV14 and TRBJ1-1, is EAGVTQFPSHSVIEKGQTVTLRCDPISGHDNLYWYRRVMGKEIKFLLHFVKESKQDESGMPNNRFLAERTGGTYSTLKVQPAELEDSGVYFCASSHPTGEQKLFELGSHTEAFFGQGTRLTVV.

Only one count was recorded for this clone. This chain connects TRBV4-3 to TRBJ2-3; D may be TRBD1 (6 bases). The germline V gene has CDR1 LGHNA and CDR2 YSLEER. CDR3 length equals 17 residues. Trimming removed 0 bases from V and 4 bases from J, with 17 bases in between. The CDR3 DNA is TGCGCCAGCAGCCAAGATCGGCTTCAGGGGACCCCAGATACGCAGTATTTT. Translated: CASSQDRLQGTPDTQYF.

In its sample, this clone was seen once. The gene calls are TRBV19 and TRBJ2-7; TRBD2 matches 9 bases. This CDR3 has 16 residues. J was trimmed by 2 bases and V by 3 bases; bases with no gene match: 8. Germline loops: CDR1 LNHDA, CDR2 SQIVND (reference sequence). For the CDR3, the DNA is TGTGCCAGTAGTATCAGCTTGGTAGCGGGGGCCTACGAGCAGTACTTC. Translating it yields CASSISLVAGAYEQYF.